Listed here are 21 T cell receptor beta chains from one sample, sequenced in a study of T cells after yellow fever vaccination. MiXCR, applied by TCRdb to the 5' RACE reads, yields one record per CDR3 protein. The sample carries 360,000 or so distinct CDR3 sequences, around 10% recorded once. The sequenced sample was PBMCs, obtained on the day of the first yellow fever vaccination. These receptors were collected from a man aged 18 to 30 who received the YFV17D yellow fever vaccine.

At least ten counts were recorded for this clonotype. The chain combines TRBV5-1 with TRBJ1-1; 9 bases match TRBD1. The CDR3 sequence is 14 residues long. Unmatched junction bases numbered 6, after V lost 4 bases and J lost 5 bases. CDR1 is SGHRS and CDR2 is YFSETQ in the germline V gene. Written as DNA, the CDR3 is TGCGCCAGCAGCCCCGACAGGGGGACGACTGAAGCTTTCTTT. As protein: CASSPDRGTTEAFF.

This clonotype was counted only a few times. The chain combines TRBV9 with TRBJ2-5; 15 nucleotides align to TRBD2. CDR3 size: 17 residues. Germline lookup yields CDR1 SGDLS and CDR2 YYNGEE. The junction had 3 bases not matched to a gene; V was cut back by 0 bases and J by 3 bases. Here the CDR3 reads CASSVGRTSGGEETQYF. The CDR3, as DNA: TGTGCCAGCAGCGTAGGAAGGACTAGCGGGGGGGAAGAGACCCAGTACTTC.

Only a few counts were recorded for this clonotype. The V call is TRBV12-3 or TRBV12-4, the J call TRBJ2-3; D gene ambiguous. This CDR3 comprises 16 residues. The V end lost 8 bases, the J end lost 1 base, and 19 bases lay between the germline ends. CDR3 residues: CASGEGGVTGTDTQYF. In DNA form, the CDR3 reads TGTGCCAGCGGGGAAGGCGGTGTAACGGGCACAGATACGCAGTATTTT.

This chain uses TRBV5-6 with TRBJ2-3; TRBD2 matches at 12 bases. Germline lookup yields CDR1 SGHDT and CDR2 YYEEEE. V shed 3 bases and J 2 bases; nucleotides not matched to a gene: 16. There are 20 residues in the CDR3. The DNA of the CDR3 is TGTGCCAGCAGCTCCATAATGACTAGCGGGGGACCCACTATCACAGATACGCAGTATTTT. Translation gives CASSSIMTSGGPTITDTQYF. The full variable domain, its missing parts supplied by reference TRBV5-6 and TRBJ2-3, is DAGVTQSPTHLIKTRGQQVTLRCSPKSGHDTVSWYQQALGQGPQFIFQYYEEEERQRGNFPDRFSGHQFPNYSSELNVNALLLGDSALYLCASSSIMTSGGPTITDTQYFGPGTRLTVL.

The CDR3 DNA follows: TGTGCCAGCAGCGCCAGGGGATCCTCTGGAAACACCATATATTTT. Residues: CASSARGSSGNTIYF. The chain combines TRBV7-9 with TRBJ1-3; D is perhaps TRBD1 (6 bases). The germline CDR1 and CDR2 sequences are SEHNR and FQNEAQ (reference sequence). The V and J ends lost 5 bases and 0 bases respectively, with 11 bases between them. CDR3 size: 15 residues.

This clonotype was detected ten times or more. The chain uses TRBV6-6 and TRBJ2-5, with D maybe TRBD2 (5 bases). This CDR3 is 15 amino acids long. V lost 6 bases and J lost 3, with 17 bases in between. Per germline, CDR1 MNHNY and CDR2 SVGAGI (reference sequence). This CDR3 is CASSSIMTGEETQYF. Here the CDR3 DNA reads TGTGCCAGCAGCTCCATAATGACCGGGGAAGAGACCCAGTACTTC.

V usage is TRBV7-3 and J usage is TRBJ2-2; tentatively, D is TRBD2 (6 bases). This CDR3 region has 12 residues. V dropped 5 bases and J dropped 7 bases, with 8 bases sitting between them. Germline CDR1 and CDR2: SGHTA and FQGTGA. Here the CDR3 reads CASSAGFGELFF. CDR3 sequence (DNA): TGTGCCAGCAGCGCGGGGTTCGGGGAGCTGTTTTTT.

V gene TRBV9 combines with J gene TRBJ2-5; D is undetermined. In germline, CDR1 is SGDLS, CDR2 YYNGEE. Between the trimmed V and J ends, which lost 2 bases and 1 base, there was a span of 9 bases. This CDR3 comprises 14 residues. The CDR3 sequence: CASSVDGFQETQYF. The CDR3 coding sequence is TGTGCCAGCAGCGTGGATGGGTTCCAAGAGACCCAGTACTTC.

The V call is TRBV6-1, the J call TRBJ1-3; unclear D gene. Germline-derived CDR1 and CDR2 are MNHNS and SASEGT. The V end lost 6 bases, the J end lost 2 bases, and 11 bases lay between the germline ends. This CDR3 has 14 residues. CDR3 in amino acids: CASSPRTAGNTIYF. Here the CDR3 DNA reads TGTGCCAGCAGCCCAAGGACCGCTGGAAACACCATATATTTT.

This clonotype has more than one count but fewer than ten. This chain joins TRBV7-3 and TRBJ2-1; no reliable D call. Trimming cost V 1 base and J 7 bases, with 8 bases left between them. There are 13 residues in the CDR3. Germline V gene lookup returns CDR1 SGHTA and CDR2 FQGTGA. CDR3 amino acids: CASSLSSQNEQFF. The CDR3 region has the DNA TGTGCCAGCAGCTTAAGTTCTCAGAATGAGCAGTTCTTC.

This clonotype was seen a handful of times. The chain links TRBV10-3 to TRBJ2-5, with D unclear. This CDR3 has 12 residues. Germline CDR1 is ENHRY and CDR2 is SYGVKD. V dropped 0 bases and J dropped 5 bases, with 4 bases sitting between them. CDR3 residues: CAISESRETQYF. In DNA form, the CDR3 reads TGTGCCATCAGTGAGTCGCGGGAGACCCAGTACTTC.

A word on this clonotype: An end of the junction does not agree with germline; a read error may underlie this. The J gene is TRBJ2-1, the V gene TRBV20-1; possible D gene TRBD2, 5 bases. Looked up from germline, CDR1 is DFQATT and CDR2 is SNEGSKA (reference sequence). The CDR3 runs to 14 residues. The CDR3 sequence: CCARTGISSGEQFF. The CDR3 DNA is TGCTGTGCTAGAACCGGGATATCCTCGGGTGAGCAGTTCTTC.

The chain joins TRBV10-3 to TRBJ2-1; weak D call: TRBD2 (6 bases). Per germline, CDR1 ENHRY and CDR2 SYGVKD. V shed 5 bases and J shed 7 bases, with 12 bases lying between them. The CDR3 length is 13 residues. CDR3 sequence (DNA): TGTGCCATCAGTCTCCCTAGCGCTAATGAGCAGTTCTTC. Protein sequence: CAISLPSANEQFF.

This clonotype has more than one count but fewer than ten. The chain carries TRBV12-3 or TRBV12-4 and TRBJ2-5; 7 nucleotides align to TRBD2. V lost 5 bases, J lost 3 bases, and 6 bases stayed unmatched. The CDR3 has 14 amino acids. CDR3 in DNA: TGTGCCAGCAGTCCCGGTGGGGGGGAAGAGACCCAGTACTTC. Protein: CASSPGGGEETQYF.

The gene calls are TRBV5-5 and TRBJ1-3, with 8 bases identical to TRBD1. Per germline, CDR1 SGHKS and CDR2 YYEKEE (reference sequence). This CDR3 comprises 17 residues. Trimming at V came to 0 bases and at J to 3 bases, leaving 8 bases not matched to a gene. The CDR3 nucleotides are TGTGCCAGCAGCTTGGCCGGGGACAGGCCTCGTGGAAACACCATATATTTT. Protein sequence: CASSLAGDRPRGNTIYF.

Points on this clonotype: A much larger clone differs from this one at a single base, so this may be a read error. V gene TRBV5-5 combines with J gene TRBJ2-2; D is possibly TRBD1 (6 bases). Trimming shortened V by 5 bases and J by 5 bases, and 13 bases separated the two germline ends. The CDR3 loop spans 14 amino acids. From germline, CDR1 is SGHKS and CDR2 YYEKEE (reference sequence). The CDR3 DNA reads TGTGCCAGCAGGACAAGGGGGTGGACCGGGGAGCTGTTTTTT. It specifies CASRTRGWTGELFF.

This clonotype has a handful of counts. The chain carries TRBV7-9 and TRBJ1-2; 7 nucleotides align to TRBD1. In germline, CDR1 is SEHNR, CDR2 FQNEAQ (reference sequence). V shed 6 bases, J shed 4 bases, and the junction held 11 bases outside the gene matches. There are 15 residues in the CDR3. Written as DNA, the CDR3 is TGTGCCAGCAGGGGACAGATGGGCTCATCCTATGGCTACACCTTC. It codes for CASRGQMGSSYGYTF.

The V and J genes are TRBV11-2 and TRBJ2-1, with D possibly TRBD2 on 6 matching bases. This CDR3 is 14 amino acids long. Germline assignment: CDR1 SGHAT and CDR2 FQNNGV. The ends were cut back, 6 bases at V and 8 bases at J, with 17 bases in the middle. The CDR3 DNA reads as TGTGCCAGCAGGGCGGTCCGGGGGAGGTATGAGCAGTTCTTC. Its translation: CASRAVRGRYEQFF.

This clonotype was picked up many times. The rearrangement uses TRBV5-1 and TRBJ2-3; no reliable D call. The CDR3 length is 15 residues. Germline V gene lookup returns CDR1 SGHRS and CDR2 YFSETQ. V was pared by 1 base and J by 2 bases, with 11 bases between. The CDR3 protein is CASSLWPDDTDTQYF. The CDR3 region has the DNA TGCGCCAGCAGCTTGTGGCCCGACGACACAGATACGCAGTATTTT.

This clonotype was seen only a few times. The chain combines TRBV18 with TRBJ2-1, with 13 bases lining up with TRBD2. This CDR3 is built from 14 residues. Trimming cost V 8 bases and J 9 bases; bases outside gene matches: 7. The V gene's germline CDR1 is KGHSH and CDR2 LQKENI. CDR3 bases: TGTGCCAGCACCCCGGGACTAGCGGGGACTGAGCAGTTCTTC. The encoded protein is CASTPGLAGTEQFF. Supplemented by reference TRBV18 and TRBJ2-1, the full variable domain reads NAGVMQNPRHLVRRRGQEARLRCSPMKGHSHVYWYRQLPEEGLKFMVYLQKENIIDESGMPKERFSAEFPKEGPSILRIQQVVRGDSAAYFCASTPGLAGTEQFFGPGTRLTVL.

This clonotype was found a few times. V gene TRBV6-5 combines with J gene TRBJ2-7; 9 bases align to TRBD1. The CDR3 covers 13 residues. The V gene end was trimmed by 2 bases and the J gene end by 5 bases; junction bases not matched to a gene: 1. From germline, CDR1 is MNHEY and CDR2 SVGAGI. The chain's CDR3 is CASSYGTGNEQYF. CDR3 in DNA: TGTGCCAGCAGTTACGGGACAGGGAACGAGCAGTACTTC.